This is a list of T cell receptor beta chains from one sample in a study of blood T cell repertoires in COVID-19. Sequenced by immunoSEQ multiplex PCR; TCRdb stores in-frame clones only, minus some. The table shows 200,000 to 300,000 clones, with 84% occurring only once. Sequences were obtained from peripheral blood. The source of these receptors is a human donor in a cohort sampled during active COVID-19. Both conserved end residues are part of each CDR3. The order of the fields is CDR3 length, D gene, V gene, J gene, clone size, CDR3 DNA, CDR3 protein. A D gene is named only where the DNA matches it firmly. Size is stated for part of the rows, as once, few or many counts, or as a class when the clone is expanded.

length: 15
D: TRBD2
V: TRBV5-1
J: TRBJ2-3
size: NA
DNA: TGCGCCAGCAGCTTGGGACTAGCGGGGACAGATACGCAGTATTTT
CDR3: CASSLGLAGTDTQYF

length: 13
D: TRBD1
V: TRBV4-3
J: TRBJ2-7
size: NA
DNA: TGCGCCAGCAGCCAGCGGACAGGGGAGGAGCAGTACTTC
CDR3: CASSQRTGEEQYF

length: 15
D: NA
V: TRBV5-4
J: TRBJ2-7
size: NA
DNA: TGTGCCAGCAGCTCGCCGTTGGTGGCCGACTACGAGCAGTACTTC
CDR3: CASSSPLVADYEQYF

length: 19
D: NA
V: TRBV24-1
J: TRBJ1-3
size: many
DNA: TGTGCCACCAGTGATTTGCGGCACAACAGGGCAGCGACTGGAAACACCATATATTTT
CDR3: CATSDLRHNRAATGNTIYF

length: 16
D: TRBD2
V: TRBV6-4
J: TRBJ2-6
size: NA
DNA: TGTGCCAGCAGTGCTAGCGGGGGGGCTGGGGCCAACGTCCTGACTTTC
CDR3: CASSASGGAGANVLTF

length: 16
D: TRBD2
V: TRBV7-2
J: TRBJ2-5
size: NA
DNA: TGTGCCAGCAGCCCCGTCGGCGGGGGGGCCGGGGAGACCCAGTACTTC
CDR3: CASSPVGGGAGETQYF

length: 14
D: NA
V: TRBV14
J: TRBJ2-1
size: NA
DNA: TGTGCCAGCAGCCAGATCGGGGTGTCCAATGAGCAGTTCTTC
CDR3: CASSQIGVSNEQFF

length: 17
D: TRBD2
V: TRBV5-1
J: TRBJ2-1
size: NA
DNA: TGCGCCAGCAGATATGGACTAGCGGGAGCCGGGTTCGATGAGCAGTTCTTC
CDR3: CASRYGLAGAGFDEQFF

length: 14
D: NA
V: TRBV18
J: TRBJ2-7
size: once
DNA: TGTGCCAGCTCACCGATGGGGGCTGGGTACGAGCAGTACTTC
CDR3: CASSPMGAGYEQYF

length: 13
D: NA
V: TRBV7-2
J: TRBJ1-1
size: NA
DNA: TGTGCCAGCAGCACGACAGTGAACACTGAAGCTTTCTTT
CDR3: CASSTTVNTEAFF

length: 14
D: NA
V: TRBV27
J: TRBJ2-5
size: NA
DNA: TGTGCCAGCAGTCCATCGACAGGGAGGGAGACCCAGTACTTC
CDR3: CASSPSTGRETQYF

length: 12
D: NA
V: TRBV19
J: TRBJ2-5
size: NA
DNA: TGTGCCAGTAACTCAGGAGGAGAGACCCAGTACTTC
CDR3: CASNSGGETQYF

length: 14
D: NA
V: TRBV7-2
J: TRBJ2-7
size: NA
DNA: TGTGCCAGCAGCCCACAACAGGGCTCCTACGAGCAGTACTTC
CDR3: CASSPQQGSYEQYF

length: 16
D: TRBD1
V: TRBV11-2
J: TRBJ1-1
size: few
DNA: TGTGCCAGCAGCCCGGGACAGACTTTAATGAACACTGAAGCTTTCTTT
CDR3: CASSPGQTLMNTEAFF

length: 15
D: NA
V: TRBV6-5
J: TRBJ2-1
size: NA
DNA: TGTGCCAGCAGTTACAGGGGGAGCTCCTACAATGAGCAGTTCTTC
CDR3: CASSYRGSSYNEQFF

length: 14
D: NA
V: TRBV7-9
J: TRBJ1-2
size: NA
DNA: TGTGCCAGCAGCCTTTCCGGGTCAAACTATGGCTACACCTTC
CDR3: CASSLSGSNYGYTF

length: 15
D: TRBD2
V: TRBV5-4
J: TRBJ2-1
size: NA
DNA: TGTGCCAGCAGCAGCGGGACTAGCGGAAACAATGAGCAGTTCTTC
CDR3: CASSSGTSGNNEQFF

length: 11
D: NA
V: TRBV5-6
J: TRBJ1-2
size: NA
DNA: TGTGCCAGCAGCTTTAGAGGTGGCTACACCTTC
CDR3: CASSFRGGYTF

length: 14
D: TRBD1
V: TRBV28
J: TRBJ1-4
size: NA
DNA: TGTGCCAGCAGTACGGGACAGAGGAATGAAAAACTGTTTTTT
CDR3: CASSTGQRNEKLFF

length: 14
D: NA
V: TRBV6-1
J: TRBJ1-1
size: NA
DNA: TGTGCCAGCAGTGAACCGACACGGAACACTGAAGCTTTCTTT
CDR3: CASSEPTRNTEAFF

length: 15
D: NA
V: TRBV19
J: TRBJ2-7
size: NA
DNA: TGTGCCAGTAGTATAGCCGGCGGGGTCTCTCACGAGCAGTACTTC
CDR3: CASSIAGGVSHEQYF

length: 13
D: NA
V: TRBV9
J: TRBJ2-5
size: NA
DNA: TGTGCCAGCAGCCCGGCAGGGCAAGAGACCCAGTACTTC
CDR3: CASSPAGQETQYF

length: 16
D: NA
V: TRBV21-1
J: TRBJ2-7
size: once
DNA: TGTGCCAGCAGCGTCCGGGACAGGGGCCCTACCTACGAGCAGTACTTC
CDR3: CASSVRDRGPTYEQYF

length: 15
D: NA
V: TRBV2
J: TRBJ2-3
size: NA
DNA: TGTGCCAGCAGGACTACGGGTTCGGGGTTAGATACGCAGTATTTT
CDR3: CASRTTGSGLDTQYF

length: 15
D: TRBD1
V: TRBV19
J: TRBJ1-1
size: NA
DNA: TGTGCCAGTAGTCCGGGGGACAGGGGGCGGACTGAAGCTTTCTTT
CDR3: CASSPGDRGRTEAFF

length: 15
D: NA
V: TRBV27
J: TRBJ1-6
size: NA
DNA: TGTGCCAGCAGCGCCAGGGCAGGAGATAATTCACCCCTCCACTTT
CDR3: CASSARAGDNSPLHF

length: 18
D: TRBD2
V: TRBV15
J: TRBJ2-2
size: NA
DNA: TGTGCCACCAGCAGAGATCGTGCGGGACTAGCGGGACTCGGGGAGCTGTTTTTT
CDR3: CATSRDRAGLAGLGELFF

length: 14
D: TRBD1
V: TRBV4-1
J: TRBJ2-7
size: NA
DNA: TGCGCCAGCAGCCCTACGGACAGGGACCACGAGCAGTACTTC
CDR3: CASSPTDRDHEQYF

length: 15
D: NA
V: TRBV9
J: TRBJ2-3
size: NA
DNA: TGTGCCAGCGGATTAGGGGGAACGAGCACAGATACGCAGTATTTT
CDR3: CASGLGGTSTDTQYF

length: 17
D: TRBD2
V: TRBV7-8
J: TRBJ2-7
size: NA
DNA: TGTGCCAGCAGTCCTCGGACTAGCGGATACGGTAACTACGAGCAGTACTTC
CDR3: CASSPRTSGYGNYEQYF

length: 16
D: NA
V: TRBV19
J: TRBJ2-6
size: NA
DNA: TGTGCCAGTAGTTCTGGCACAAGCTCTGGGGCCAACGTCCTGACTTTT
CDR3: CASSSGTSSGANVLTF